This is a list of T cell receptor beta chains from one sample in a study of T cell responses to AZD1222 COVID-19 vaccine. Sequencing used immunoSEQ multiplex PCR; TCRdb keeps in-frame clones, though not all of them. The sample has approximately 35,000 clones; 75% to 90% are singletons. Sequenced material: peripheral blood, taken on day 0 of AZD1222 vaccination. These receptors all stem from an adult in good health. Each CDR3 is given with its conserved first and last residue. The order of the fields is V gene, J gene, D gene, clone size, CDR3 protein, CDR3 DNA. A D gene is named only where the DNA matches it firmly. Size tells how often a clone was seen (once, few, many) or the class of an expanded clone, and some rows leave it out.

v_gene: TRBV2
j_gene: TRBJ1-2
d_gene: NA
abundance: NA
CDR3aa: CASSEGRIENYGYTF
CDR3nt: TGTGCCAGCAGTGAAGGCAGGATCGAAAACTATGGCTACACCTTC

v_gene: TRBV29-1
j_gene: TRBJ2-5
d_gene: TRBD1
abundance: NA
CDR3aa: CSAAQGAQETQYF
CDR3nt: TGCAGCGCTGCCCAGGGGGCGCAGGAGACCCAGTACTTC

v_gene: TRBV5-1
j_gene: TRBJ2-2
d_gene: TRBD1
abundance: medium-sized
CDR3aa: CASSLMGQGHTGELFF
CDR3nt: TGCGCCAGCAGCTTGATGGGACAGGGGCACACCGGGGAGCTGTTTTTT

v_gene: TRBV5-1
j_gene: TRBJ2-3
d_gene: TRBD1
abundance: NA
CDR3aa: CASSPDGTGSTADTQYF
CDR3nt: TGCGCCAGCAGCCCGGATGGGACAGGCTCGACCGCAGATACGCAGTATTTT

v_gene: TRBV19
j_gene: TRBJ1-1
d_gene: NA
abundance: NA
CDR3aa: CASSRSEGGDTEAFF
CDR3nt: TGTGCCAGTAGTAGATCCGAGGGGGGGGACACTGAAGCTTTCTTT

v_gene: TRBV28
j_gene: TRBJ2-2
d_gene: NA
abundance: NA
CDR3aa: CASSPWGREQNTGELFF
CDR3nt: TGTGCCAGCAGTCCCTGGGGGCGGGAGCAAAACACCGGGGAGCTGTTTTTT

v_gene: TRBV19
j_gene: TRBJ1-5
d_gene: NA
abundance: once
CDR3aa: CASSIQGKSNQPQHF
CDR3nt: TGTGCCAGTAGTATTCAGGGGAAGAGCAATCAGCCCCAGCATTTT

v_gene: TRBV28
j_gene: TRBJ1-2
d_gene: NA
abundance: NA
CDR3aa: CASSLISYGYTF
CDR3nt: TGTGCCAGCAGTCTAATATCCTACGGCTACACCTTC

v_gene: TRBV18
j_gene: TRBJ2-7
d_gene: NA
abundance: NA
CDR3aa: CASSLAETYEQYF
CDR3nt: TGTGCCAGCTCATTGGCGGAAACCTACGAGCAGTACTTC

v_gene: TRBV19
j_gene: TRBJ2-7
d_gene: NA
abundance: NA
CDR3aa: CASSMGRVTYEQYF
CDR3nt: TGTGCCAGTAGTATGGGCAGGGTCACCTACGAGCAGTACTTC

v_gene: TRBV27
j_gene: TRBJ2-2
d_gene: TRBD2
abundance: NA
CDR3aa: CASRQAGVTGELFF
CDR3nt: TGTGCCAGCCGCCAAGCGGGAGTCACCGGGGAGCTGTTTTTT

v_gene: TRBV15
j_gene: TRBJ2-1
d_gene: TRBD2
abundance: NA
CDR3aa: CATSRGRAGATSYNEQFF
CDR3nt: TGTGCCACCAGCAGAGGAAGAGCGGGAGCTACCTCCTACAATGAGCAGTTCTTC

v_gene: TRBV28
j_gene: TRBJ1-3
d_gene: NA
abundance: NA
CDR3aa: CASISDLRNTIYF
CDR3nt: TGTGCCAGCATCTCAGACCTCAGAAACACCATATATTTT

v_gene: TRBV5-1
j_gene: TRBJ1-2
d_gene: NA
abundance: once
CDR3aa: CASSSGSYYGYTF
CDR3nt: TGCGCCAGCAGCTCCGGGAGCTACTATGGCTACACCTTC

v_gene: TRBV27
j_gene: TRBJ2-7
d_gene: NA
abundance: NA
CDR3aa: CASSPVAGAHEQYF
CDR3nt: TGTGCCAGCAGTCCCGTCGCGGGGGCCCACGAGCAGTACTTC

v_gene: TRBV14
j_gene: TRBJ2-7
d_gene: NA
abundance: NA
CDR3aa: CASSLWGQGYEQYF
CDR3nt: TGTGCCAGCAGCCTCTGGGGGCAGGGTTACGAGCAGTACTTC

v_gene: TRBV18
j_gene: TRBJ1-5
d_gene: TRBD1
abundance: NA
CDR3aa: CASSVTGVGQPQHF
CDR3nt: TGTGCCAGCTCAGTGACAGGGGTGGGTCAGCCCCAGCATTTT

v_gene: TRBV19
j_gene: TRBJ1-1
d_gene: TRBD1
abundance: once
CDR3aa: CASSDRTGNMNTEAFF
CDR3nt: TGTGCCAGTAGTGACCGGACAGGGAACATGAACACTGAAGCTTTCTTT

v_gene: TRBV18
j_gene: TRBJ2-7
d_gene: NA
abundance: NA
CDR3aa: CASSPDGQSYEQYF
CDR3nt: TGTGCCAGCTCACCTGACGGACAGAGCTACGAGCAGTACTTC

v_gene: TRBV16
j_gene: TRBJ1-6
d_gene: TRBD1
abundance: NA
CDR3aa: CASSQSSGQVNSPLHF
CDR3nt: TGTGCCAGCAGCCAATCAAGCGGACAGGTGAATTCACCCCTCCACTTT

v_gene: TRBV6-5
j_gene: TRBJ1-3
d_gene: NA
abundance: once
CDR3aa: CASSSTETGNTIYF
CDR3nt: TGTGCCAGCAGCTCGACAGAGACTGGAAACACCATATATTTT

v_gene: TRBV5-6
j_gene: TRBJ1-3
d_gene: NA
abundance: NA
CDR3aa: CASSSPHLGGNTIYF
CDR3nt: TGTGCCAGCAGCTCGCCCCATCTGGGAGGAAACACCATATATTTT

v_gene: TRBV10-3
j_gene: TRBJ2-7
d_gene: TRBD1
abundance: few
CDR3aa: CAISESGPGGIDEQYF
CDR3nt: TGTGCCATCAGTGAGTCGGGACCAGGGGGCATAGACGAGCAGTACTTC

v_gene: TRBV24-1
j_gene: TRBJ2-2
d_gene: TRBD2
abundance: NA
CDR3aa: CATSDFGGRELFF
CDR3nt: TGTGCCACCAGTGATTTCGGGGGGAGGGAGCTGTTTTTT

v_gene: TRBV5-6
j_gene: TRBJ1-5
d_gene: NA
abundance: once
CDR3aa: CASSDGAYSNQPQHF
CDR3nt: TGTGCCAGCAGCGACGGGGCTTATAGCAATCAGCCCCAGCATTTT

v_gene: TRBV7-9
j_gene: TRBJ2-6
d_gene: TRBD1
abundance: NA
CDR3aa: CASSLFGQGAGANVLTF
CDR3nt: TGTGCCAGCAGCTTATTCGGACAGGGCGCTGGGGCCAACGTCCTGACTTTC

v_gene: TRBV29-1
j_gene: TRBJ2-7
d_gene: NA
abundance: NA
CDR3aa: CSAREGSSYEQYF
CDR3nt: TGCAGCGCCCGAGAAGGGAGCTCCTACGAGCAGTACTTC

v_gene: TRBV28
j_gene: TRBJ2-1
d_gene: TRBD1
abundance: NA
CDR3aa: CASFPGQETREQFF
CDR3nt: TGTGCCAGCTTCCCGGGACAGGAAACCCGGGAGCAGTTCTTC

v_gene: TRBV9
j_gene: TRBJ1-2
d_gene: TRBD1
abundance: NA
CDR3aa: CASSVLGRVGGHYGYTF
CDR3nt: TGTGCCAGCAGCGTTTTAGGTCGCGTAGGGGGCCACTATGGCTACACCTTC

v_gene: TRBV5-1
j_gene: TRBJ1-4
d_gene: NA
abundance: NA
CDR3aa: CASSAYSEANEKLFF
CDR3nt: TGCGCCAGCAGCGCCTACTCGGAGGCTAATGAAAAACTGTTTTTT

v_gene: TRBV27
j_gene: TRBJ1-4
d_gene: TRBD1
abundance: NA
CDR3aa: CASSSRQGATTNEKLFF
CDR3nt: TGTGCCAGCAGTTCCCGACAGGGCGCCACAACTAATGAAAAACTGTTTTTT

v_gene: TRBV7-2
j_gene: TRBJ2-3
d_gene: NA
abundance: NA
CDR3aa: CASIPTQMGGGTDTQYF
CDR3nt: TGTGCCAGCATCCCTACGCAGATGGGGGGTGGCACAGATACGCAGTATTTT

v_gene: TRBV11-2
j_gene: TRBJ2-1
d_gene: TRBD1
abundance: NA
CDR3aa: CASSRGGTGSNEQFF
CDR3nt: TGTGCCAGCAGCCGAGGTGGGACAGGGAGCAATGAGCAGTTCTTC

v_gene: TRBV6-5
j_gene: TRBJ1-6
d_gene: NA
abundance: few
CDR3aa: CASSSAGAGNSPLHF
CDR3nt: TGTGCCAGCAGTTCTGCAGGGGCCGGGAATTCACCCCTCCACTTT

v_gene: TRBV12-3/TRBV12-4
j_gene: TRBJ1-5
d_gene: NA
abundance: once
CDR3aa: CASSRETNQPQHF
CDR3nt: TGTGCCAGCAGCAGGGAAACCAATCAGCCCCAGCATTTT

v_gene: TRBV6-6
j_gene: TRBJ2-7
d_gene: TRBD2
abundance: NA
CDR3aa: CASSAGRGSYEQYF
CDR3nt: TGTGCCAGCAGCGCAGGGAGGGGATCCTACGAGCAGTACTTC

v_gene: TRBV4-1
j_gene: TRBJ2-1
d_gene: TRBD2
abundance: NA
CDR3aa: CASSHLAGGSYNEQFF
CDR3nt: TGCGCCAGCAGCCATCTAGCGGGAGGGTCCTACAATGAGCAGTTCTTC

v_gene: TRBV29-1
j_gene: TRBJ1-2
d_gene: TRBD1
abundance: NA
CDR3aa: CSVERGQGPYGYTF
CDR3nt: TGCAGCGTTGAGCGTGGACAGGGCCCCTATGGCTACACCTTC

v_gene: TRBV28
j_gene: TRBJ1-2
d_gene: NA
abundance: NA
CDR3aa: CASSLAVSGDWADGYTF
CDR3nt: TGTGCCAGCAGTCTGGCGGTCTCCGGGGATTGGGCCGATGGCTACACCTTC

v_gene: TRBV5-8
j_gene: TRBJ1-6
d_gene: NA
abundance: NA
CDR3aa: CASSLVRGGESPLHF
CDR3nt: TGTGCCAGCAGCTTGGTCAGGGGAGGGGAGTCACCCCTCCACTTT

v_gene: TRBV28
j_gene: TRBJ1-2
d_gene: NA
abundance: NA
CDR3aa: CASSLKGPTYGYTF
CDR3nt: TGTGCCAGCAGTTTAAAGGGTCCGACCTATGGCTACACCTTC